This TCR beta chain was sequenced for a study of blood T cell repertoires in COVID-19. Study context: In each case, the material was cDNA or gDNA derived from T cells, B-cell-depleted T cells, or PBMCs.

The CDR3 is 16 residues long. V was pared by 5 bases and J by 5 bases, with 16 bases between. CDR1 is KGHSH and CDR2 is LQKENI in the germline V gene. In the original processing: Amplifying reference gene primers gave estimates of nucleated cell counts. Sequencing was performed with immunoSEQ multiplex PCR; in TCRdb, only in-frame clones are kept and a portion is missing. D and trimming come from the DNA, and the V and J calls and clone size come from that table. Of roughly 30,000 clones in the sample, around 90% were seen once. The chain joins TRBV18 to TRBJ1-6; a possible D gene is TRBD1 (5 bases). The sample taken for sequencing was peripheral blood. The sequence was collected from a human donor in a cohort sampled during active COVID-19. The CDR3 DNA reads as TGTGCCAGCTCAGCACTAGAAGGGGAGGATAATTCACCCCTCCACTTT. Protein sequence: CASSALEGEDNSPLHF.